The sequence of this T cell receptor beta chain was determined in a study of Graves' ophthalmopathy and Graves' hyperthyroidism. Study details: Over 18 months of follow-up, stable hyperthyroidism required that no ophthalmopathy appear.

This clonotype has just a few counts. The antigen is undetermined. Other autoimmune disease, uncontrolled infection, pregnancy and lactation led to exclusion. TCR beta CDR3 amplification used RNA transcripts. First-round RT-PCR relied on HTBI primers, and a second-round multiplex PCR came next. TCRdb reprocessed the multiplex PCR reads with MiXCR, giving one entry per CDR3 protein. In the table there are approximately 1.2 million distinct CDR3 sequences, less than 45% of which are singletons. Trimming pared 1 base from V and 2 bases from J, leaving 8 bases between. Germline assignment: CDR1 MNHNS and CDR2 SASEGT. The CDR3 is 14 amino acids. Study conclusions and caveats: For separating ophthalmopathy from stable hyperthyroidism, a 13-signature model gave almost 90% sensitivity and approximately 76% specificity. Most thyroid clonotypes expanded beyond 0.001 frequency were also found in blood.

The receptor was isolated from an adult man with Graves' hyperthyroidism. Sequencing was performed on peripheral blood or thyroid tissue (not recorded which). This chain connects TRBV6-1 to TRBJ1-2; no reliable D call. The CDR3 protein is CASSEGPVNYGYTF. DNA for the CDR3: TGTGCCAGCAGTGAAGGACCGGTAAACTATGGCTACACCTTC.